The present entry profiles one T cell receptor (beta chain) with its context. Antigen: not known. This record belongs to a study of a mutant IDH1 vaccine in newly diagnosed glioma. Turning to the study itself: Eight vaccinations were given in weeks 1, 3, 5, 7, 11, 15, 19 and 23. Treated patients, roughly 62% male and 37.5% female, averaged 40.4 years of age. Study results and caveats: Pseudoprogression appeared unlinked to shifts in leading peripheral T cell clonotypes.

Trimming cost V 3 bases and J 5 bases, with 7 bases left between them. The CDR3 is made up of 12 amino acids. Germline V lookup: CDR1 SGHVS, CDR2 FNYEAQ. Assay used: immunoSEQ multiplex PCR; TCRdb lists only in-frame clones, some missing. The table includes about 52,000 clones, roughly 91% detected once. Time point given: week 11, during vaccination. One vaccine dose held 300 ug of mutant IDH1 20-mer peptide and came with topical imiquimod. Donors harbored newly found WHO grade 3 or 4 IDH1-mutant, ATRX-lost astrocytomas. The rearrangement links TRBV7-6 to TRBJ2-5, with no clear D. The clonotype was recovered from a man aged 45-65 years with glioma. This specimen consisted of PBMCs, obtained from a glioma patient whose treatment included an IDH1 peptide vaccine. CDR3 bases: TGTGCCAGCAGCTTCTTCAGGGAGACCCAGTACTTC. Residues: CASSFFRETQYF.